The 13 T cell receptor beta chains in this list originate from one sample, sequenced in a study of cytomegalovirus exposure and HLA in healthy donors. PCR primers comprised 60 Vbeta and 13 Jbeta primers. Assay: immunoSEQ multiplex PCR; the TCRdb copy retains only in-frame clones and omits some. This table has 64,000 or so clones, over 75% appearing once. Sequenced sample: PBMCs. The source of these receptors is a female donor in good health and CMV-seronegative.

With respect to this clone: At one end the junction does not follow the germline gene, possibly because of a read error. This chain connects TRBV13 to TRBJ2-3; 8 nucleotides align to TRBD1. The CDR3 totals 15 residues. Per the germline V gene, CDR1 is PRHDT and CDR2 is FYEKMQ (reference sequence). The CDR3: CASSLGQGSTDTQYF. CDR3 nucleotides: TGTGCCAGCAGCCTAGGACAGGGTAGCACAGATACGCAGTATTTT.

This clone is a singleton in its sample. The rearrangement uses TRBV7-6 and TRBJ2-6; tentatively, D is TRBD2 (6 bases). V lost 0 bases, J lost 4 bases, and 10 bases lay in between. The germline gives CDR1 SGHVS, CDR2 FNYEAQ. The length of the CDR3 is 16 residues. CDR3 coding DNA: TGTGCCAGCAGCTTAGCGGGGGGACTCGGGGCCAACGTCCTGACTTTC. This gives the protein CASSLAGGLGANVLTF.

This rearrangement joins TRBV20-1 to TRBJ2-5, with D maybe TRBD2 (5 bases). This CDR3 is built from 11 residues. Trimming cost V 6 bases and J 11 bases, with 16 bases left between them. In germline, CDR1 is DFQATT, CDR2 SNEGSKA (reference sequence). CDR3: CSAGSVREQYF. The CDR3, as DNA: TGCAGTGCCGGATCCGTGAGGGAGCAGTACTTC.

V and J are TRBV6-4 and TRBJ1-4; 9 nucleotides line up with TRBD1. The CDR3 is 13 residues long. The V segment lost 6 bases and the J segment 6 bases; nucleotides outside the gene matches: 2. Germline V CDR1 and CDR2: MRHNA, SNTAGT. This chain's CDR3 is CASSRDRDEKLFF. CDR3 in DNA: TGTGCCAGCAGCCGGGACAGGGATGAAAAACTGTTTTTT.

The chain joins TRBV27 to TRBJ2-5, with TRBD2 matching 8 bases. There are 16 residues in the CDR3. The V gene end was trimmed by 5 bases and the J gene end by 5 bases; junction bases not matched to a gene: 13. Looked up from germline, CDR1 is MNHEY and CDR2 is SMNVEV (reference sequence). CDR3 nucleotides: TGTGCCAGCAGTGATCAGGCTAGCGGGCGGGCTGAGACCCAGTACTTC. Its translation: CASSDQASGRAETQYF.

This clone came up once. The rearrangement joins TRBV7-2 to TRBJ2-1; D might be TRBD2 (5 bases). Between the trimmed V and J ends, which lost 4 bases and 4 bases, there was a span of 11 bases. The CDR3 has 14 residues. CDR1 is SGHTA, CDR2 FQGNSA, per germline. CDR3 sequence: CASSWAGTYNEQFF. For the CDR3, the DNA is TGTGCCAGCAGCTGGGCGGGTACGTACAATGAGCAGTTCTTC.

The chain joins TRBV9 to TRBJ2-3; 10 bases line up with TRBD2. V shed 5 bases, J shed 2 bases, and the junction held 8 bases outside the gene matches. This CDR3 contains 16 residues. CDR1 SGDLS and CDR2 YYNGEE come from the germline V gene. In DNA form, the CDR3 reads TGTGCCAGCAGTGAGTCGCTAGCGGGGGTCACAGATACGCAGTATTTT. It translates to CASSESLAGVTDTQYF.

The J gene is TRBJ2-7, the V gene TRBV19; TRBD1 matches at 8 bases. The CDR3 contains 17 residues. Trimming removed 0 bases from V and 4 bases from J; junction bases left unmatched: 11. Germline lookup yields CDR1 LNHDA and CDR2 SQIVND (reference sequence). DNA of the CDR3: TGTGCCAGTAGTATAGATTGGTCCGGGACAGGTCGTTACGAGCAGTACTTC. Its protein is CASSIDWSGTGRYEQYF.

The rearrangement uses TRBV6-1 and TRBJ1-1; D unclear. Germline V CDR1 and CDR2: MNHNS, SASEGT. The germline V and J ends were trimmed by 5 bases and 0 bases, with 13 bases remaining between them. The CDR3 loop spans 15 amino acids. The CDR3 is CASSLEARMNTEAFF. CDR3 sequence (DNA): TGTGCCAGCAGTCTAGAGGCTAGGATGAACACTGAAGCTTTCTTT.

CDR3 DNA sequence: TGTGCCAGCAGCTTGTGGCGAACAGCGAGGGATGAGCAGTTCTTC. It codes for CASSLWRTARDEQFF. V is TRBV5-6 and J is TRBJ2-1; tentative D call: TRBD2 (5 bases). The CDR3 runs 15 residues. Trimming cost V 1 base and J 8 bases, with 16 bases left between them. Germline CDR1 and CDR2: SGHDT and YYEEEE.

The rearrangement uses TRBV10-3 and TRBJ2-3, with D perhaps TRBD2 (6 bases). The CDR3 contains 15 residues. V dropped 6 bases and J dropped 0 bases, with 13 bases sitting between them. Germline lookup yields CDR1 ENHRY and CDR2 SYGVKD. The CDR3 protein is CAIRPRGSSTDTQYF. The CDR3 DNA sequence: TGTGCCATCAGACCTCGGGGGTCTAGCACAGATACGCAGTATTTT.

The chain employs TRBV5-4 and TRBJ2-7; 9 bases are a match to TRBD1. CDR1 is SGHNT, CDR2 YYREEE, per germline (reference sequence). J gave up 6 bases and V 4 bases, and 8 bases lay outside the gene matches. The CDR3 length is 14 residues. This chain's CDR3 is CASSPDRDRAEQYF. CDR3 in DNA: TGTGCCAGCAGCCCCGACCGGGACAGGGCCGAGCAGTACTTC.

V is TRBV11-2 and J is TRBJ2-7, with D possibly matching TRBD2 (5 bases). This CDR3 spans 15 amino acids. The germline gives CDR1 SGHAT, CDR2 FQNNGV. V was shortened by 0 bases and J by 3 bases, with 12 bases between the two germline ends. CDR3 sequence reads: CASSLDSSWGYEQYF. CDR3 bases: TGTGCCAGCAGCTTAGACTCTAGCTGGGGCTACGAGCAGTACTTC.